These 19 T cell receptor beta chains came from one sample sequenced in a study of blood T cell repertoires in COVID-19 (dated by TCRdb to 2020 to 2022). The library came from the immunoSEQ multiplex PCR assay. In its TCRdb copy, this immuneACCESS table keeps in-frame sequences only and misses some clones. Where compared with another copy, unresolved V genes explain less than half of these, and the others have no known cause. In all, the sample holds about 180,000 clones, and about 80% of those were seen once. The top ten hold 5.5% to 7.5% of the sample. Specimen: peripheral blood. These receptors were obtained from a human donor in a cohort sampled during active COVID-19.

V usage is TRBV3-1 (or the pseudogene TRBV3-2) and J usage is TRBJ2-7, with TRBD2 matching 9 bases. Germline values: CDR1 LGHDT, CDR2 YNNKEL (reference sequence). The V gene end was trimmed by 4 bases and the J gene end by 2 bases; junction bases not matched to a gene: 3. CDR3 length equals 14 residues. The CDR3 is CASSPRGGPYEQYF. The CDR3 DNA reads TGTGCCAGCAGCCCGCGGGGGGGCCCCTACGAGCAGTACTTC.

The genes are TRBV30 and TRBJ1-5; tentative D call: TRBD1 (5 bases). Germline V CDR1 and CDR2: GTSNPN, SVGIG (reference sequence). This CDR3 contains 15 residues. V lost 2 bases to trimming and J lost 4 bases, with 15 bases between them. Here the CDR3 DNA reads TGTGCCTGGAGTCCAGAAGGGGCAGAGAATCAGCCCCAGCATTTT. It is translated as CAWSPEGAENQPQHF.

The chain uses TRBV30 and TRBJ1-5; D is undetermined. Germline values: CDR1 GTSNPN, CDR2 SVGIG (reference sequence). The CDR3 contains 13 residues. V shed 3 bases and J shed 4 bases, with 10 bases lying between them. In DNA, the CDR3 is TGTGCCTGGAGCCACATGGTTAATCAGCCCCAGCATTTT. Translation: CAWSHMVNQPQHF. Complete variable domain (other parts from reference TRBV30 and TRBJ1-5): SQTIHQWPATLVQPVGSPLSLECTVEGTSNPNLYWYRQAAGRGLQLLFYSVGIGQISSEVPQNLSASRPQDRQFILSSKKLLLSDSGFYLCAWSHMVNQPQHFGDGTRLSIL.

The chain combines TRBV19 with TRBJ2-6, with TRBD1 matching over 8 bases. The germline V gene encodes CDR1 LNHDA and CDR2 SQIVND (reference sequence). J lost 2 bases, V lost 6 bases, and 21 bases had no gene match. The CDR3 loop spans 21 amino acids. CDR3 nucleotides: TGTGCCAGTAGCCTACCCGTATGGATTGGACAGGGAGTCCCTGGGGCCAACGTCCTGACTTTC. Its translation: CASSLPVWIGQGVPGANVLTF.

The rearrangement uses TRBV27 and TRBJ2-1; possible D gene TRBD2, 5 bases. CDR1 and CDR2 from the germline V gene are MNHEY and SMNVEV (reference sequence). The CDR3 is 13 amino acids. Trimming pared 6 bases from V and 8 bases from J, leaving 14 bases between. The CDR3 nucleotides are TGTGCCAGCAGCGAGGGTCTGTGGGATGAGCAGTTCTTC. Translating it yields CASSEGLWDEQFF.

The sample holds one count of this clone. V is TRBV18 and J is TRBJ2-4, with a weak D call TRBD2 (6 bases). Germline-derived CDR1 and CDR2 are KGHSH and LQKENI. This CDR3 comprises 13 residues. V lost 6 bases and J lost 8, with 14 bases in between. CDR3 sequence reads: CASSRDLGDIQYF. The CDR3 DNA sequence: TGTGCCAGCTCTCGGGACTTGGGTGACATTCAGTACTTC. Complete variable domain (other parts from reference TRBV18 and TRBJ2-4): NAGVMQNPRHLVRRRGQEARLRCSPMKGHSHVYWYRQLPEEGLKFMVYLQKENIIDESGMPKERFSAEFPKEGPSILRIQQVVRGDSAAYFCASSRDLGDIQYFGAGTRLSVL.

In the case of this clone: One junction end does not reproduce the germline sequence, and a read error may be involved. The J gene is TRBJ2-7, the V gene TRBV13; 7 nucleotides match TRBD2. The germline V gene has CDR1 PRHDT and CDR2 FYEKMQ (reference sequence). The CDR3 has 16 amino acids. For the CDR3, the DNA is TGTGCCAGCACCTTACGGGGAGGGATCCCCCCCTACGAGCAGTACTTC. Amino acid sequence: CASTLRGGIPPYEQYF.

The V and J genes are TRBV5-8 and TRBJ2-5; no clear D. Trimming took 5 bases from V and 0 from J, leaving 20 bases between them. The V gene's germline CDR1 is SGHTS and CDR2 YDEGEE. The CDR3 consists of 17 residues. Here the CDR3 reads CASSHGTPRVDQETQYF. DNA of the CDR3: TGTGCCAGCAGTCACGGTACTCCCCGTGTGGACCAAGAGACCCAGTACTTC. The full variable domain, in which reference TRBV5-8 and TRBJ2-5 provide the parts outside the CDR3, is EAGVTQSPTHLIKTRGQQATLRCSPISGHTSVYWYQQALGLGLQFLLWYDEGEERNRGNFPPRFSGRQFPNYSSELNVNALELEDSALYLCASSHGTPRVDQETQYFGPGTRLLVL.

The genes are TRBV10-3 and TRBJ2-7; D gene uncertain. Germline CDR1 and CDR2: ENHRY and SYGVKD. The CDR3 is made up of 12 amino acids. V lost 4 bases, J lost 1 base, and 5 bases lay in between. CDR3 nucleotide sequence: TGTGCCATCAGTGCTCGGTCCTACGAGCAGTACTTC. This translates into CAISARSYEQYF.

V usage is TRBV12-5 and J usage is TRBJ2-1; 10 bases map to TRBD1. J gave up 10 bases and V 5 bases, and 11 bases lay outside the gene matches. The CDR3 totals 15 residues. Germline lookup yields CDR1 LGHNT and CDR2 FRNRAP. The CDR3 DNA reads as TGTGCTAGTGGTCCCTGGGACAGGGGATCGGGCGAGCAGTTCTTC. Translation gives CASGPWDRGSGEQFF.

The V and J genes are TRBV2 and TRBJ1-3, with D maybe TRBD1 (5 bases). Looked up from germline, CDR1 is SNHLY and CDR2 is FYNNEI. There are 15 residues in the CDR3. Trimming removed 3 bases from V and 4 bases from J, with 13 bases in between. As DNA, the CDR3 is TGTGCCAGCAGTGAGTCCCCAGGGAAGGGAAACACCATATATTTT. It specifies CASSESPGKGNTIYF.

The rearrangement links TRBV2 to TRBJ1-5; maybe TRBD1 (5 bases). Trimming cost V 8 bases and J 0 bases, with 20 bases left between them. The CDR3 runs 17 residues. Germline V gene data show CDR1 as SNHLY and CDR2 as FYNNEI. In nucleotides, the CDR3 is TGTGCCAGCCCCCCGGGGGGGTGCCCTTATAGCAATCAGCCCCAGCATTTT. Its protein product is CASPPGGCPYSNQPQHF.

This chain joins TRBV5-1 and TRBJ2-1, with 11 bases that match TRBD2. Germline-derived CDR1 and CDR2 are SGHRS and YFSETQ. Germline trimming cut 0 bases from V and 7 bases from J; bases unmatched to any gene: 6. This CDR3 is 16 amino acids long. The CDR3 loop reads CASSLVAGGPGNEQFF. The DNA for the CDR3 is TGCGCCAGCAGCTTGGTAGCGGGGGGGCCCGGAAATGAGCAGTTCTTC.

The V call is TRBV19, the J call TRBJ1-1; the match to TRBD1 covers 7 bases. The CDR3 extends over 13 amino acids. Looked up from germline, CDR1 is LNHDA and CDR2 is SQIVND (reference sequence). V gave up 10 bases and J gave up 0 bases; unmatched junction bases: 5. The CDR3 DNA follows: TGTGCCACATCGACAGGGATGAACACTGAAGCTTTCTTT. Protein product: CATSTGMNTEAFF.

The V call is TRBV6-6, the J call TRBJ1-6, with 9 nucleotides matching TRBD1. This CDR3 has 14 residues. In germline, CDR1 is MNHNY, CDR2 SVGAGI (reference sequence). Unmatched junction bases numbered 4, after V lost 5 bases and J lost 8 bases. The CDR3 DNA reads TGTGCCAGCAGTACCCGGACAGGGGATTCACCCCTCCACTTT. The encoded protein is CASSTRTGDSPLHF.

This clone was observed a single time. The rearrangement links TRBV6-2 or TRBV6-3 to TRBJ2-6; D not resolved. V was clipped by 5 bases and J by 13 bases, with 9 bases between them. The CDR3 sequence is 11 residues long. In germline, CDR1 is MNHEY, CDR2 SVGEGT. CDR3 DNA sequence: TGTGCCAGCAGTAGCGCCGGGGTCCTGACTTTC. It codes for CASSSAGVLTF.

J is TRBJ1-2 and V is TRBV21-1; the D call TRBD1 from the table was never checked on the DNA. TRBV21-1 is assigned pseudogene status. The CDR3 sequence is 16 residues long. The CDR3 bases are TGTGCCAGCAGCAGGGGACAGAGGGGGCCTTGGTATGGCTACACCTTC. Its protein is CASSRGQRGPWYGYTF.

V is TRBV14 and J is TRBJ2-5, with 7 bases identical to TRBD1. Trimming at V came to 2 bases and at J to 5 bases, leaving 8 bases not matched to a gene. The CDR3 covers 15 residues. Looked up from germline, CDR1 is SGHDN and CDR2 is FVKESK. The CDR3 loop reads CASSQPTGWRETQYF. The CDR3 DNA reads TGTGCCAGCAGCCAACCGACAGGGTGGCGGGAGACCCAGTACTTC.

This chain links TRBV10-3 with TRBJ1-2; TRBD1 is a possible D gene (5 bases). This CDR3 spans 13 amino acids. Germline V gene sequence: CDR1 ENHRY, CDR2 SYGVKD. Trimming cost V 3 bases and J 4 bases, with 9 bases left between them. CDR3 in DNA: TGTGCCATCAGTGAACAGGTGATCTATGGCTACACCTTC. The encoded protein is CAISEQVIYGYTF.